The 4 T cell receptor beta chains below come from one sample, sequenced in a study of T cells expressing NK-cell markers. TCRdb re-called the 5' RACE reads, yielding one record per CDR3 amino acid sequence without DNA. The sample totals 150,000 or so distinct CDR3 sequences. The specimen sequenced was blood T cells: a sorted CD56 or NKG2C T cell subset, CD4+ or CD8+ T cells, or bulk PBMC T cells (not recorded which). The source of these receptors is a woman aged 18-70 years in good health.

This chain connects TRBV4-1 to TRBJ2-1; TCRdb reports TRBD2, a call that lacks DNA to check it against. The CDR3 is 18 amino acids. In germline, CDR1 is MGHRA, CDR2 YSYEKL. This chain's CDR3 is CASRRGLAGGHSHNEQFF.

This chain joins TRBV18 and TRBJ2-1; TCRdb names TRBD1, which stays unverified in the absence of DNA. The CDR3 consists of 17 residues. Germline assignment: CDR1 KGHSH and CDR2 LQKENI. CDR3 in amino acids: CASSPNRAGRTGYEQFF.

The gene calls are TRBV9 and TRBJ2-2; there is no DNA to check the TCRdb D call of TRBD2. CDR1 and CDR2 (germline): SGDLS, YYNGEE. CDR3 size: 16 residues. CDR3 protein: CASSALAGGNTGELFF.

The chain combines TRBV7-8 with TRBJ2-3; TCRdb indicates TRBD1, and absent DNA this call remains unverified. CDR1 is SGHVS, CDR2 FQNEAQ, per germline. The CDR3 is 14 amino acids. This chain's CDR3 is CASSGDRWADTQYF. Complete variable domain (other parts from reference TRBV7-8 and TRBJ2-3): GAGVSQSPRYKVAKRGQDVALRCDPISGHVSLFWYQQALGQGPEFLTYFQNEAQLDKSGLPSDRFFAERPEGSVSTLKIQRTQQEDSAVYLCASSGDRWADTQYFGPGTRLTVL.